This TCR beta chain was obtained from a study of vaccination and CD4 T cells after COVID-19. Sequencing of cultured CD4+ T cell DNA used the Oncomine TCR Beta short-read assay. Cultures of CD4+ T cells served as the source for extracting genomic DNA. TCRdb re-derived calls from the PCR reads in MiXCR, one entry per CDR3 protein. The data hold roughly 20,000 distinct CDR3 sequences, with 35% to 40% observed a single time. Treatment defined: approximately nine-day PBMC culture with coronavirus spike peptide pools or control peptides (ViraFEST assay). The CDR3 has 14 amino acids. Germline CDR1 LNHDA, CDR2 SQIVND (reference sequence). The V and J ends lost 3 bases and 6 bases, in that order; junction bases with no gene match: 5. In its sample, this clonotype was seen a few times. The target antigen is unknown.

The genes are TRBV19 and TRBJ1-5, with 7 bases identical to TRBD1. The specimen comprised CD4+ T cells from blood, cultured in vitro, sampled before SARS-CoV-2 vaccination. This sequence was found in a human donor who received a COVID-19 vaccine. CDR3 coding DNA: TGTGCCAGTAGTATCAGGGGGGAAGGTCAGCCCCAGCATTTT. It encodes CASSIRGEGQPQHF.